A single sample is the source of the 21 T cell receptor beta chains below, sequenced in a study of post-analysis software for immune sequencing data. Whole-study findings and limits: Higher frequency in patients than in controls was seen for several TRBV segments, with TRBV5-6, TRBV5-1 and TRBV20-1 among them.

The antigens these receptors bind are not known. Unique molecular identifiers were built into the TCR beta cDNA libraries. TCRdb reanalysed the PCR reads using MiXCR and keeps one entry per CDR3 protein. The profile covers some 260,000 distinct CDR3 sequences, with 36% appearing a single time and around 5% taken by the ten largest. Sequenced input: blood. These receptors were obtained from a girl aged 5-17 years with multiple sclerosis.

The V call is TRBV6-6, the J call TRBJ2-2; 10 positions match TRBD1. Germline CDR1 MNHNY, CDR2 SVGAGI (reference sequence). The CDR3 contains 15 residues. The J segment lost 1 base and the V segment lost 5 bases, leaving 1 base of the junction unmatched. CDR3 in DNA: TGTGCCAGCAGTGACAGGGGGCGGAACACCGGGGAGCTGTTTTTT. Residues: CASSDRGRNTGELFF.

At least ten counts were recorded for this clonotype. The chain links TRBV12-3 or TRBV12-4 to TRBJ2-6, with unresolved D. Deletions cut 7 bases from V and 0 bases from J, with 10 bases between. The CDR3 is 15 residues long. The CDR3 reads CASIPTVSGANVLTF. CDR3 nucleotides: TGTGCCAGCATCCCGACCGTCTCTGGGGCCAACGTCCTGACTTTC.

This clonotype has a count of ten or more. The V gene is TRBV6-1, the J gene TRBJ1-2, with TRBD1 as a possible D gene (6 bases). CDR3 length: 13 residues. The germline V gene encodes CDR1 MNHNS and CDR2 SASEGT. V was shortened by 4 bases and J by 2 bases, with 8 bases between the two germline ends. The CDR3 loop reads CASSAQGNYGYTF. The CDR3, as DNA: TGTGCCAGCAGTGCCCAGGGGAACTATGGCTACACCTTC.

CDR3 region: CASSLALRLTYYEQYF. CDR3 sequence (DNA): TGTGCCAGCAGTTTAGCGCTGAGGTTAACCTACTACGAGCAGTACTTC. V gene TRBV12-3 or TRBV12-4 combines with J gene TRBJ2-7; no firm D call. With 0 bases removed from V and 3 bases from J, the gap between germline ends came to 15 bases. This CDR3 contains 16 residues.

The chain carries TRBV6-5 and TRBJ1-6; D possibly corresponds to TRBD1 (5 bases). V lost 5 bases, J lost 7 bases, and 15 bases lay in between. The CDR3 totals 15 residues. Germline CDR1 MNHEY, CDR2 SVGAGI. The CDR3 reads CASSRTQGHNSPLHF. The CDR3 nucleotides are TGTGCCAGCAGTCGTACTCAGGGTCACAATTCACCCCTCCACTTT.

Many counts were recorded for this clonotype. V usage is TRBV29-1 and J usage is TRBJ2-7; 7 positions match TRBD2. V shed 3 bases and J 0 bases; nucleotides not matched to a gene: 17. The CDR3 is made up of 18 amino acids. Germline V gene data show CDR1 as SQVTM and CDR2 as ANQGSEA. This chain's CDR3 is CSVDLSAGTPGGSYEQYF. DNA of the CDR3: TGCAGCGTTGACCTTTCGGCAGGGACCCCGGGAGGCTCCTACGAGCAGTACTTC.

A note on this clonotype: Given a much more abundant clone one base away, this may be a read error. V usage is TRBV12-3 or TRBV12-4 and J usage is TRBJ1-2, with D possibly being TRBD1 (6 bases). This CDR3 comprises 11 residues. CDR3 in amino acids: CVSSYRAGYTF. As DNA, the CDR3 is TGTGTCAGCAGTTACAGGGCCGGCTACACCTTC.

The gene calls are TRBV7-2 and TRBJ2-7; 10 nucleotides agree with TRBD1. Germline V gene data show CDR1 as SGHTA and CDR2 as FQGNSA. V trimming: 1 base; J trimming: 5 bases; junction bases outside the gene matches: 5. The CDR3 contains 15 residues. The CDR3 DNA reads as TGTGCCAGCAGCTTAGGGGGGACAGGGGACCACGAGCAGTACTTC. Protein: CASSLGGTGDHEQYF.

Many counts were recorded for this clonotype. This sequence joins TRBV15 and TRBJ2-5; D may be TRBD1 or TRBD2 (5 bases each). CDR3 length: 14 residues. Trimming removed 1 base from V and 2 bases from J, with 8 bases in between. Germline values: CDR1 LNHNV, CDR2 YYDKDF (reference sequence). The chain's CDR3 is CATSRAGPQETQYF. CDR3 DNA: TGTGCCACCAGCAGAGCGGGGCCGCAAGAGACCCAGTACTTC.

Concerning this clonotype: A much larger clone differs from this one at a single base, so this may be a read error. The rearrangement links TRBV5-4 to TRBJ2-7; no clear D. Germline lookup yields CDR1 SGHNT and CDR2 YYREEE (reference sequence). V was cut by 5 bases and J by 7 bases, with 16 bases left in between. CDR3 length equals 13 residues. This CDR3 reads CASSFLNENEQYF. CDR3 bases: TGTGCCAGCAGTTTCCTAAATGAGAATGAGCAGTACTTC. Supplemented by reference TRBV5-4 and TRBJ2-7, the full variable domain reads ETGVTQSPTHLIKTRGQQVTLRCSSQSGHNTVSWYQQALGQGPQFIFQYYREEENGRGNFPPRFSGLQFPNYSSELNVNALELDDSALYLCASSFLNENEQYFGPGTRLTVT.

This clonotype was detected many times. V usage is TRBV6-2 or TRBV6-3 and J usage is TRBJ1-1; D unresolved. CDR3 length equals 15 residues. Trimming took 8 bases from V and 5 from J, leaving 21 bases between them. Germline CDR1 is MNHEY and CDR2 is SVGEGT. The CDR3: CASYPLGRSGTEAFF. The CDR3 DNA sequence: TGTGCCAGCTACCCTCTCGGTCGCTCGGGGACTGAAGCTTTCTTT.

Regarding this clonotype: A read error may explain this, as a much larger clone is one base away. V is TRBV20-1 and J is TRBJ2-1; D is perhaps TRBD2 (5 bases). This CDR3 is built from 12 residues. Germline V CDR1 and CDR2: DFQATT, SNEGSKA (reference sequence). The CDR3 region has the DNA TGCAGGGCTAGAACTCGGGATAATGAGCAGTTCTTC. Encoded protein: CRARTRDNEQFF.

This clonotype has at least ten counts. The chain employs TRBV5-5 and TRBJ2-1; 11 positions match TRBD2. V was pared by 4 bases and J by 8 bases, with 11 bases of the junction left unmatched. The germline gives CDR1 SGHKS, CDR2 YYEKEE (reference sequence). CDR3 size: 16 residues. The CDR3 nucleotides are TGTGCCAGCAGCCCGTCGTTAGCGGGGGGGCCGGATGAGCAGTTCTTC. Protein sequence: CASSPSLAGGPDEQFF.

The rearrangement joins TRBV7-8 to TRBJ2-5; 8 bases match TRBD2. The J segment lost 1 base and the V segment lost 8 bases, leaving 15 bases of the junction unmatched. The CDR3 has 17 residues. Germline V gene lookup returns CDR1 SGHVS and CDR2 FQNEAQ. The CDR3 nucleotides are TGTGCCAGCTGCCCAGAGGTAGCGGGGCCTGCCCAAGAGACCCAGTACTTC. Translation: CASCPEVAGPAQETQYF.

Only a few counts were recorded for this clonotype. One end of the junction varies from germline; a read error may be responsible. This chain connects TRBV30 to TRBJ1-2; 7 bases line up with TRBD1. Germline V lookup: CDR1 GTSNPN, CDR2 SVGIG (reference sequence). The CDR3 consists of 13 residues. The CDR3 loop reads CASDRLSIYGHTF. DNA for the CDR3: TGTGCCTCGGACAGGCTCTCGATCTATGGCCACACCTTC.

This clonotype was seen at least ten times. This rearrangement joins TRBV20-1 to TRBJ1-5; no reliable D call. Trimming left V 1 base short and J 2 bases short, with 6 bases between. Germline V gene sequence: CDR1 DFQATT, CDR2 SNEGSKA (reference sequence). The CDR3 consists of 13 residues. The CDR3 loop reads CSARVTGNQPQHF. Written as DNA, the CDR3 is TGCAGTGCTAGAGTAACCGGCAATCAGCCCCAGCATTTT.

V gene TRBV20-1 combines with J gene TRBJ2-2; weak D call: TRBD2 (5 bases). The CDR3 covers 14 residues. Germline CDR1 DFQATT, CDR2 SNEGSKA (reference sequence). Deletions cut 3 bases from V and 2 bases from J, with 10 bases between. The DNA of the CDR3 is TGCAGTGCTAGTTTGGGGAGTAACACCGGGGAGCTGTTTTTT. This translates into CSASLGSNTGELFF.

This clonotype was counted many times. This chain links TRBV20-1 with TRBJ2-4; the match to TRBD1 covers 7 bases. V lost 3 bases, J lost 1 base, and 3 bases stayed unmatched. The germline V gene encodes CDR1 DFQATT and CDR2 SNEGSKA (reference sequence). The CDR3 is 14 amino acids. As DNA, the CDR3 is TGCAGTGCTAGGGACAGGCGGGCCAAAAACATTCAGTACTTC. As protein: CSARDRRAKNIQYF.

The gene calls are TRBV10-3 and TRBJ2-1; 8 bases are shared with TRBD2. The CDR3 runs to 14 residues. The ends lost 8 bases at V and 6 bases at J; junction bases unmatched: 9. The germline V gene encodes CDR1 ENHRY and CDR2 SYGVKD. CDR3 coding DNA: TGTGCCATCCAGCGGGAGAAGGCGGGCAATGAGCAGTTCTTC. As protein: CAIQREKAGNEQFF.

This clonotype was observed at least ten times. CDR3 protein: CASSLDSRDNEQFF. CDR3 nucleotides: TGTGCCAGCAGCTTGGACTCCCGTGACAATGAGCAGTTCTTC. This rearrangement joins TRBV5-5 to TRBJ2-1; D ambiguous. The CDR3 is made up of 14 amino acids. Germline CDR1 reads SGHKS; CDR2 reads YYEKEE (reference sequence). With 0 bases removed from V and 5 bases from J, the gap between germline ends came to 9 bases. Together with reference TRBV5-5 and TRBJ2-1, the CDR3 gives the full variable domain: DAGVTQSPTHLIKTRGQQVTLRCSPISGHKSVSWYQQVLGQGPQFIFQYYEKEERGRGNFPDRFSARQFPNYSSELNVNALLLGDSALYLCASSLDSRDNEQFFGPGTRLTVL.

About this clonotype: A much more abundant neighbour one base away suggests this may be a read error. This chain uses TRBV20-1 with TRBJ1-2; no firm D call. The germline CDR1 and CDR2 sequences are DFQATT and SNEGSKA (reference sequence). CDR3 size: 11 residues. The CDR3 sequence: CSAERRAGCTF. The CDR3 DNA sequence: TGCAGTGCTGAGAGACGAGCTGGCTGCACCTTC.